This is a list of T cell receptor beta chains from one sample in a study of T cells after yellow fever vaccination. TCRdb processed the 5' RACE reads anew with MiXCR; each CDR3 protein has one entry. The sample yields just under 600,000 distinct CDR3 sequences, approximately 13% seen once. This material consisted of PBMCs, taken on the day of the yellow fever booster vaccination. All receptors come from a man in his thirties or forties who received the YFV17D yellow fever vaccine. CDR3s include the opening cysteine and the closing phenylalanine or tryptophan. A D gene is named only where the DNA matches it firmly. Size tells how often a clone was seen (once, few, many) or the class of an expanded clone, and some rows leave it out.

cdr3_length d_call j_call v_call clone_size cdr3_aa cdr3_nt
16 - TRBJ1-5 TRBV28 - CASNRPGIYSNQPQHF TGTGCCAGCAACCGTCCCGGGATTTATAGCAATCAGCCCCAGCATTTT
14 - TRBJ2-7 TRBV18 few CASSPSAGTYEQYF TGTGCCAGCTCACCTTCGGCCGGGACCTACGAGCAGTACTTC
17 - TRBJ2-6 TRBV19 once CASSIGHRSSGANVLTF TGTGCCAGTAGTATTGGTCACAGATCCTCTGGGGCCAACGTCCTGACTTTC
15 - TRBJ2-1 TRBV12-3/TRBV12-4 few CASSLERQVGHEQFF TGTGCCAGCAGTTTAGAGAGACAGGTCGGGCATGAGCAGTTCTTC
19 TRBD2 TRBJ2-1 TRBV27 - CASSLRASGSKFSYNEQFF TGTGCCAGCAGTTTACGGGCTAGCGGGAGTAAATTTTCCTACAATGAGCAGTTCTTC
16 - TRBJ2-5 TRBV7-6 few CASSHGGGAEQETQYF TGTGCCAGCAGCCACGGAGGGGGAGCTGAACAAGAGACCCAGTACTTC
13 - TRBJ2-3 TRBV7-6 few CASTSQVTDTQYF TGTGCCAGCACCTCGCAGGTCACAGATACGCAGTATTTT
14 - TRBJ2-1 TRBV9 - CASSVGGRGDEQFF TGTGCCAGCAGCGTAGGAGGTAGGGGCGATGAGCAGTTCTTC
14 TRBD2 TRBJ2-3 TRBV20-1 - CSGYVAGGTDTQYF TGCAGTGGTTACGTAGCGGGAGGCACAGATACGCAGTATTTT
16 TRBD2 TRBJ2-3 TRBV20-1 - CSAHPGTSGYPQAQYF TGCAGTGCCCACCCCGGGACTAGCGGATACCCTCAAGCGCAGTATTTT
15 TRBD2 TRBJ2-7 TRBV7-2 many CASSLVGGSSYEQYF TGTGCCAGCAGTTTAGTGGGAGGGAGCTCCTACGAGCAGTACTTC
15 TRBD1 TRBJ2-7 TRBV28 - CASKGTGGIPYEQYF TGTGCCAGCAAGGGGACAGGGGGTATCCCCTACGAGCAGTACTTC
14 - TRBJ2-2 TRBV10-3 - CAISATPDTGELFF TGTGCCATCAGCGCTACACCCGACACCGGGGAGCTGTTTTTT
17 TRBD1 TRBJ1-5 TRBV27 - CASSPQRTGASNQPQHF TGTGCCAGCAGTCCCCAAAGGACAGGGGCCTCCAATCAGCCCCAGCATTTT
13 - TRBJ2-7 TRBV7-2 - CASSLKGRYEQYF TGTGCCAGCAGCTTGAAGGGGCGTTACGAGCAGTACTTC
15 TRBD2 TRBJ2-7 TRBV9 few CASSLTSDSSYEQYF TGTGCCAGCAGCTTGACTAGCGACAGCTCCTACGAGCAGTACTTC
12 - TRBJ1-1 TRBV12-3/TRBV12-4 few CASRSLGTEAFF TGTGCCAGCAGGTCGTTAGGGACTGAAGCTTTCTTT
13 - TRBJ2-7 TRBV7-2 many CASSRRGGDEQYF TGTGCCAGCAGCAGAAGGGGGGGGGACGAGCAGTACTTC
15 TRBD1 TRBJ1-5 TRBV9 - CASSVTGESNQPQHF TGTGCCAGCAGCGTTACAGGGGAGTCCAATCAGCCCCAGCATTTT
15 - TRBJ2-3 TRBV5-1 many CASSFGGPSTDTQYF TGCGCCAGCAGTTTCGGGGGACCTAGCACAGATACGCAGTATTTT
16 TRBD2 TRBJ2-2 TRBV5-1 few CASSLGTSGTSGELFF TGCGCCAGCAGCTTGGGGACTAGCGGGACTTCCGGGGAGCTGTTTTTT
14 - TRBJ2-1 TRBV3-1 - CASSRRTNYNEQFF TGTGCCAGCAGCCGCAGGACAAACTACAATGAGCAGTTCTTC
14 TRBD2 TRBJ2-7 TRBV30 - CAWSVGRGAYEQYF TGTGCCTGGAGTGTGGGGCGGGGGGCCTACGAGCAGTACTTC
12 TRBD1 TRBJ1-5 TRBV28 - CASSFSRGGERF TGTGCCAGCAGTTTTAGCAGGGGGGGAGAGCGTTTT
14 TRBD2 TRBJ2-7 TRBV5-1 few CASGLAGASYEQYF TGCGCCAGCGGACTAGCGGGAGCTAGCTACGAGCAGTACTTC
14 TRBD1 TRBJ2-2 TRBV12-3/TRBV12-4 few CASRRGPRTGELFF TGTGCCAGCAGAAGGGGGCCGAGGACCGGGGAGCTGTTTTTT
16 - TRBJ2-7 TRBV15 - CATRDAASGTLYEQYF TGTGCCACCAGGGACGCGGCCAGCGGTACGCTCTACGAGCAGTACTTC
15 - TRBJ2-1 TRBV5-1 few CASSLEGPSYNEQFF TGCGCCAGCAGCTTGGAGGGGCCTTCTTACAATGAGCAGTTCTTC
14 TRBD2 TRBJ2-2 TRBV20-1 - CSARERRELGELFF TGCAGTGCTAGAGAGAGGCGGGAGCTCGGGGAGCTGTTTTTT
16 - TRBJ2-1 TRBV7-2 few CASSFSPGGTYNEQFF TGTGCCAGCAGCTTCTCTCCGGGGGGCACCTACAATGAGCAGTTCTTC
15 - TRBJ2-1 TRBV11-1 few CASSLEPGRVNEQFF TGTGCCAGCAGCTTAGAGCCCGGCAGGGTGAATGAGCAGTTCTTC